A selection of T cell receptor beta chains follows, all from one sample in a study of early T cells in non-severe SARS-CoV-2 infection. One entry per CDR3 protein, called by TCRdb with MiXCR from the 5' RACE reads. The sample lists 75,000 to 90,000 distinct CDR3 sequences; approximately 6% were seen once. The specimen sequenced was whole blood. Receptor source: an adult who was a healthcare worker with PCR-confirmed SARS-CoV-2 infection or an uninfected control (not recorded which). Each CDR3 is given with its conserved first and last residue. D genes are given only for firm matches. Size tells how often a clone was seen (once, few, many) or the class of an expanded clone, and some rows leave it out.

clone_size d_call j_call v_call cdr3_nt cdr3_aa
many TRBD2 TRBJ2-7 TRBV20-1 TGCAGTGCTAGAGATATGCTAGCGGGGTACGAGCAGTACTTC CSARDMLAGYEQYF
. . TRBJ1-1 TRBV5-6 TGTGCCAGCAGCTTGCGACAGAGCAACACTGAAGCTTTCTTT CASSLRQSNTEAFF
many . TRBJ2-6 TRBV15 TGTGCCACCAGCAGAGACGTAGGGTCTGGGGCCAACGTCCTGACTTTC CATSRDVGSGANVLTF
many . TRBJ1-6 TRBV20-1 TGCAGTGCGCGTACGCAGGGCTACGGATCACCCCTCCACTTT CSARTQGYGSPLHF
many . TRBJ1-5 TRBV20-1 TGCAGTGCTAGTGTTACAGGGCCTAATCAGCCCCAGCATTTT CSASVTGPNQPQHF
few . TRBJ2-7 TRBV20-1 TGCAGTGTCTCACTAGCAGAACCGGGGGAGCAGTACTTC CSVSLAEPGEQYF
. TRBD1 TRBJ1-2 TRBV5-6 TGTGCCAGCAGCCTGTGGACAGGGTCGGGTACCTTC CASSLWTGSGTF
many . TRBJ2-2 TRBV7-9 TGTGCCAGCAGCTTAGTAGGGGAATACACCGGGGAGCTGTTTTTT CASSLVGEYTGELFF
. . TRBJ2-1 TRBV19 TGTGCCAGTAGTAGGGTTGGCAGAACTTCCTACAATGAGCAGTTCTTC CASSRVGRTSYNEQFF
many . TRBJ1-1 TRBV5-1 TGCGCCAGCAGCTTGGCCAGGGGTCGGACTGAAGCTTTCTTT CASSLARGRTEAFF
few . TRBJ2-7 TRBV20-1 TGCAGTGCTAGAGATGTTTGGACATGGGGGGTCGAGCAGTACTTC CSARDVWTWGVEQYF
few TRBD2 TRBJ2-1 TRBV20-1 TGCAGTGCTACTCCGGGACTAGTCAGCAATGAGCAGTTCTTC CSATPGLVSNEQFF
. . TRBJ1-2 TRBV27 TGTGCCAGCAGTTCCATCGACGGGTTTTATGGCTACACCTTC CASSSIDGFYGYTF
many TRBD1 TRBJ1-4 TRBV15 TGTGCCACCAGCAGAGCCCCGGGACAGGTTAATGAAAAACTGTTTTTT CATSRAPGQVNEKLFF
few . TRBJ2-3 TRBV11-2 TGTGCCAGCAGCTTATCACGACTTAACACAGATACGCAGTATTTT CASSLSRLNTDTQYF
. . TRBJ2-7 TRBV7-8 TGTGCCAGCAGCTTAGAAGTGGGCAGTTACTACGAGCAGTACTTC CASSLEVGSYYEQYF
. . TRBJ1-2 TRBV3-1 TGTGCCAGCAGCCGGACGGCGATCTATGGCTACACCTTC CASSRTAIYGYTF
few . TRBJ2-2 TRBV9 TGTGCCAGCAGCGTAGTGGTACAGAACACCGGGGAGCTGTTTTTT CASSVVVQNTGELFF
many . TRBJ1-3 TRBV27 TGTGCCAGCAGTTTATTCGGGACTGCTGGAAACACCATATATTTT CASSLFGTAGNTIYF
many . TRBJ2-5 TRBV7-6 TGTGCCAGCAGTGATGGAGGCTCTACCGCGGACCAAGAGACCCAGTACTTC CASSDGGSTADQETQYF
. . TRBJ2-1 TRBV20-1 TGCAGTGCTACCTACAATGAGCAGTTCTTC CSATYNEQFF
many TRBD2 TRBJ2-3 TRBV20-1 TGCAGTGCTAGAGTTAGCGGGGGTGTCACAGATACGCAGTATTTT CSARVSGGVTDTQYF
many . TRBJ1-5 TRBV12-5 TGTGCTAGTGCCTTAGGGGGGTTTATGCAGCCCCAGCATTTT CASALGGFMQPQHF
many . TRBJ2-7 TRBV7-8 TGTGCCAGCAGCTTAACAGGGCCCCATGGATACGAGCAGTACTTC CASSLTGPHGYEQYF
many . TRBJ2-1 TRBV7-2 TGTGCCAGCAGCTTAGCAGCAGGGAGGTCAGGTGAGCAGTTCTTC CASSLAAGRSGEQFF
few . TRBJ2-3 TRBV11-2 TGTGCCAGCGGGCCCCCTCAGGGGAATACGCAGTATTTT CASGPPQGNTQYF
. . TRBJ1-6 TRBV4-2 TGTGCCAGCAACCGAGATGGAAACAGAGATAATTCACCCCTCCACTTT CASNRDGNRDNSPLHF
. TRBD2 TRBJ2-5 TRBV12-3/TRBV12-4 TGTGCCAGCAGGGACCTAGCGGGGGGTGTGCGGGAGACCCAGTACTTC CASRDLAGGVRETQYF
many . TRBJ1-2 TRBV25-1 TGTGCCAGCAGTCGCGGGACATCTAATGGCTACACCTTC CASSRGTSNGYTF
. . TRBJ1-6 TRBV20-1 TGCAGTGCTAAAAACCGGGCCATGAACTCACCCCTCCACTTT CSAKNRAMNSPLHF
many . TRBJ1-1 TRBV30 TGTGCCTGGAGCCACAGGGAGGTGGCTTTCTTT CAWSHREVAFF
many TRBD1 TRBJ2-7 TRBV18 TGTGCCAGCTCACCGACAGGGCCCGACGAGCAGTACTTC CASSPTGPDEQYF
. TRBD1 TRBJ1-2 TRBV27 TGTGCCAGCAGTTTAAGACAGGGAGTCTATGGCTACACCTTC CASSLRQGVYGYTF
. TRBD2 TRBJ2-1 TRBV27 TGTGCCAGCAGTTCCTGGACTAGCGGGAGGGATGAGCAGTTCTTC CASSSWTSGRDEQFF
few . TRBJ2-7 TRBV24-1 TGTGCCACCAGTGGTGGCAGGGGCTACGAGCAGTACTTC CATSGGRGYEQYF
. . TRBJ2-7 TRBV6-5 TGTACCAGCAGCCCAGAGGGACGGAGCTACGAGCAGTACTTC CTSSPEGRSYEQYF
few TRBD2 TRBJ2-1 TRBV7-2 TGTGCCAGCAGCCCCGGGAGGGATATGAGGAATGAGCAGTTCTTC CASSPGRDMRNEQFF
many TRBD2 TRBJ2-1 TRBV6-2/TRBV6-3 TGTGCCAGCAGTTCCCTGATAGCGGGAGTTTACAATGAGCAGTTCTTC CASSSLIAGVYNEQFF